This T cell receptor (beta chain) was obtained from a study of T-cell reconstitution after alpha-beta-depleted transplantation in children. This clonotype was seen repeatedly, ten times or more. During its preparation, the TCRbeta library received unique molecular identifiers. One entry per CDR3 protein results from TCRdb running MiXCR on the PCR reads. The table has around 200,000 distinct CDR3 sequences, approximately 11% seen once. V dropped 1 base and J dropped 5; count of bases not matched to a gene: 4. Germline CDR1 reads SEHNR; CDR2 reads FQNEAQ (reference sequence). The CDR3 has 15 residues. This receptor was identified in a child younger than two with acute myeloid leukemia, due to receive a stem cell transplant. The sequencing here drew on PBMCs, taken before TCRalphabeta/CD19-depleted stem cell transplant. The V and J genes are TRBV7-9 and TRBJ2-1, with 8 bases matching TRBD2. The CDR3 is CASSLVGLADNEQFF. The DNA for the CDR3 is TGTGCCAGCAGCTTAGTCGGACTAGCCGACAATGAGCAGTTCTTC.